This entry concerns a single TCR beta chain. TCRdb's copy holds only in-frame clones and misses some; the assay was immunoSEQ multiplex PCR. The data hold approximately 1.4 million clones, with around 98% observed a single time. This sample stems from a study of shared clonotypes between healthy human individuals. CDR1 MDHEN and CDR2 SYDVKM come from the germline V gene. V was cut by 1 base and J by 6 bases, with 18 bases left in between. The CDR3 covers 17 residues. Every contributor of samples was a Caucasian grown-up residing in Nashville, Tennessee. This receptor was identified in a man aged 25-40 years in good health. J is TRBJ2-2 and V is TRBV28, with TRBD1 as a possible D gene (5 bases). The sample taken for sequencing was naive CD4+ T cells sorted from blood. The subset: CD45RA+ positively selected. The CDR3 DNA is TGTGCCAGCAGTTTATTTATGGGGCCCCTTGCCTCCGGGGAGCTGTTTTTT. This translates into CASSLFMGPLASGELFF. Drawing the rest from reference TRBV28 and TRBJ2-2, the complete variable domain is DVKVTQSSRYLVKRTGEKVFLECVQDMDHENMFWYRQDPGLGLRLIYFSYDVKMKEKGDIPEGYSVSREKKERFSLILESASTNQTSMYLCASSLFMGPLASGELFFGEGSRLTVL.